The 32 T cell receptor beta chains presented below share a single source sample, sequenced in a study of T cell responses to AZD1222 COVID-19 vaccine (dated by TCRdb to the early 2020s). Libraries came from the immunoSEQ multiplex PCR assay. TCRdb obtained this table from immuneACCESS and retained in-frame rearrangements with V and J assigned. These tables miss some clones; where compared with another copy, unresolved V genes account for less than half of the shortfall, and the remainder is unexplained. For this sample there are 150,000 or so clones; 91% appear just once. The ten largest clones represent over 3% of the sample. The label giving this sample's time point can be read as: about 28 days (+/-7) after the second vaccine dose. The sequenced sample was peripheral blood, obtained 28 days after the second AZD1222 dose. All receptors derive from an adult who received the AZD1222 COVID-19 vaccine.

The chain recombines TRBV30 with TRBJ2-3; D perhaps matches TRBD2 (6 bases). V gave up 1 base and J gave up 5 bases, with 19 bases separating them. Germline CDR1 reads GTSNPN; CDR2 reads SVGIG (reference sequence). The CDR3 totals 16 residues. The CDR3 DNA follows: TGTGCCTGGAGTGGTCGGGAGATGGCGATCAGAGATACGCAGTATTTT. Protein: CAWSGREMAIRDTQYF.

The rearrangement joins TRBV5-1 to TRBJ2-1; TRBD1 agrees at 7 bases. The CDR3 consists of 15 residues. The germline V gene has CDR1 SGHRS and CDR2 YFSETQ. The V segment lost 0 bases and the J segment 5 bases; nucleotides outside the gene matches: 5. In DNA, the CDR3 is TGCGCCAGCAGCTTGGTACAGGGGACCCACAATGAGCAGTTCTTC. The encoded protein is CASSLVQGTHNEQFF.

The chain uses TRBV11-2 and TRBJ1-5; possibly TRBD1 for D (6 bases). The germline V gene has CDR1 SGHAT and CDR2 FQNNGV. Trimming left V 5 bases short and J 5 bases short, with 10 bases between. The CDR3 loop spans 13 amino acids. The CDR3 region has the DNA TGTGCCAGCAGCAAGGACAGAGATCAGCCCCAGCATTTT. Translating it yields CASSKDRDQPQHF.

The J gene is TRBJ2-1, the V gene TRBV19; 9 positions match TRBD2. The ends lost 6 bases at V and 9 bases at J; junction bases unmatched: 9. Germline lookup yields CDR1 LNHDA and CDR2 SQIVND (reference sequence). CDR3 length equals 14 residues. The CDR3 DNA reads TGTGCCAGTAGCCAACCGGGACTAGCCGCTGAGCAGTTCTTC. Amino acid sequence: CASSQPGLAAEQFF.

This chain connects TRBV5-1 to TRBJ1-1; D not resolved. This CDR3 is built from 13 residues. Deletions cut 5 bases from V and 1 base from J, with 9 bases between. The germline gives CDR1 SGHRS, CDR2 YFSETQ. The DNA of the CDR3 is TGCGCCAGCAGTCCACGGGGGAACACTGAAGCTTTCTTT. As protein: CASSPRGNTEAFF.

The chain joins TRBV4-2 to TRBJ2-1; the D is unclear. V was pared by 0 bases and J by 4 bases, with 10 bases between. From germline, CDR1 is LGHNA and CDR2 YNFKEQ. CDR3 length: 15 amino acids. CDR3 sequence: CASSQEVAGYNEQFF. The CDR3 region has the DNA TGTGCCAGCAGCCAAGAGGTAGCTGGGTACAATGAGCAGTTCTTC.

The V gene is TRBV5-1, the J gene TRBJ1-2, with 10 bases identical to TRBD1. The CDR3 runs 16 residues. Looked up from germline, CDR1 is SGHRS and CDR2 is YFSETQ. After removal of 4 bases from V and 4 bases from J, the junction contained 10 bases not matched to a gene. Here the CDR3 DNA reads TGCGCCAGCAGCCCATCCAGGGACAGGGGCGCCTATGGCTACACCTTC. It codes for CASSPSRDRGAYGYTF.

The chain couples TRBV6-1 to TRBJ1-2; 11 bases align to TRBD1. In germline, CDR1 is MNHNS, CDR2 SASEGT. The CDR3 runs 14 residues. V gave up 3 bases and J gave up 6 bases; unmatched junction bases: 3. In nucleotides, the CDR3 is TGTGCCAGCAGTGAGCGGGGACAGGGGGATGGCTACACCTTC. Its translation is CASSERGQGDGYTF.

This chain links TRBV6-6 with TRBJ1-4, with a possible D match to TRBD1 (6 bases). V lost 2 bases, J lost 8 bases, and 12 bases lay in between. The length of the CDR3 is 14 residues. The germline V gene encodes CDR1 MNHNY and CDR2 SVGAGI (reference sequence). The CDR3 bases are TGTGCCAGCAGTTACAGGGGGAGGCAGGAAAAACTGTTTTTT. Protein: CASSYRGRQEKLFF.

This clone occurred once. This chain joins TRBV10-3 and TRBJ2-4; 10 bases agree with TRBD2. CDR1 ENHRY and CDR2 SYGVKD come from the germline V gene. The CDR3 spans 15 residues. The V segment lost 6 bases and the J segment 7 bases; nucleotides outside the gene matches: 9. The CDR3 is CAISKAGGGSNIQYF. The DNA of the CDR3 is TGTGCCATCAGCAAAGCGGGAGGGGGTTCGAACATTCAGTACTTC.

The chain links TRBV12-5 to TRBJ2-1; tentative D call: TRBD1 (5 bases). The V gene lost 1 base and the J gene lost 13 bases, with 14 bases spanning the gap. The CDR3 has 13 residues. CDR1 and CDR2 from the germline V gene are LGHNT and FRNRAP. The CDR3 sequence: CASGLANDRPQFF. The CDR3 DNA reads as TGTGCTAGTGGTTTGGCCAACGACAGACCTCAGTTCTTC.

The V and J genes are TRBV6-2 or TRBV6-3 and TRBJ2-1, with D uncertain. The CDR3 is 15 residues long. The V gene lost 5 bases and the J gene lost 7 bases, with 18 bases spanning the gap. Looked up from germline, CDR1 is MNHEY and CDR2 is SVGEGT. Here the CDR3 reads CASSTNILHLNEQFF. CDR3 nucleotides: TGTGCCAGCAGTACAAACATCCTCCACCTGAATGAGCAGTTCTTC.

This clone occurred once. The chain joins TRBV12-3 or TRBV12-4 to TRBJ1-5; TRBD1 is a possible D gene (5 bases). Trimming left V 11 bases short and J 9 bases short, with 20 bases between. The CDR3 has 13 residues. The CDR3 DNA follows: TGTGCCGGATCGCAGGGTCTCGGCCGGCCCCAGCATTTT. It specifies CAGSQGLGRPQHF.

J is TRBJ1-2 and V is TRBV6-5; 8 bases align to TRBD1. The CDR3 is 12 residues long. CDR1 and CDR2 from the germline V gene are MNHEY and SVGAGI. The V and J ends lost 7 bases and 8 bases, in that order; junction bases with no gene match: 6. CDR3 sequence (DNA): TGTGCCAGCACCCAGGGGGCGGAAGGCTACACCTTC. Encoded protein: CASTQGAEGYTF.

CDR3 loop: CASSPLTGLNTEAFF. Written as DNA, the CDR3 is TGTGCCAGCTCACCACTGACAGGGCTGAACACTGAAGCTTTCTTT. The rearrangement joins TRBV18 to TRBJ1-1; 7 bases map to TRBD1. The CDR3 runs to 15 residues. The germline V gene encodes CDR1 KGHSH and CDR2 LQKENI. V lost 1 base to trimming and J lost 0 bases; unmatched junction nucleotides: 2.

The J gene is TRBJ2-3, the V gene TRBV3-1 (or the pseudogene TRBV3-2), with D unresolved. CDR1 and CDR2 from the germline V gene are LGHDT and YNNKEL (reference sequence). Trimming removed 0 bases from V and 2 bases from J, with 9 bases in between. This CDR3 is built from 15 residues. The CDR3, as DNA: TGTGCCAGCAGCCAAGATCAGCATTACACAGATACGCAGTATTTT. Translated: CASSQDQHYTDTQYF.

The chain recombines TRBV3-1 (or the pseudogene TRBV3-2) with TRBJ1-1; D unresolved. Looked up from germline, CDR1 is LGHDT and CDR2 is YNNKEL (reference sequence). Trimming took 4 bases from V and 1 from J, leaving 13 bases between them. This CDR3 has 15 amino acids. The CDR3 DNA reads as TGTGCCAGCAGCCCCCCCACTCCCGGGAACACTGAAGCTTTCTTT. This translates into CASSPPTPGNTEAFF.

This clone has just one count. The chain recombines TRBV6-5 with TRBJ1-1, with D possibly TRBD1 on 5 matching bases. With 4 bases removed from V and 7 bases from J, the gap between germline ends came to 10 bases. CDR3 length: 12 residues. Germline loops: CDR1 MNHEY, CDR2 SVGAGI. The CDR3 loop reads CASSFSGGEAFF. CDR3 coding DNA: TGTGCCAGCAGTTTTTCTGGGGGTGAAGCTTTCTTT.

The J gene is TRBJ2-2, the V gene TRBV11-3; D unclear. The CDR3 covers 14 residues. V lost 0 bases and J 4 bases, leaving 6 bases between the germline ends. Germline CDR1 and CDR2: SGHNT and YENEEA. In nucleotides, the CDR3 is TGTGCCAGCAGCTTAGATGGAATCACCGGGGAGCTGTTTTTT. Protein sequence: CASSLDGITGELFF.

The chain combines TRBV4-1 with TRBJ1-4; D perhaps matches TRBD1 (5 bases). Looked up from germline, CDR1 is MGHRA and CDR2 is YSYEKL. V gave up 1 base and J gave up 0 bases, with 9 bases separating them. The CDR3 is 16 amino acids. The CDR3 sequence is CASSQGGGSTNEKLFF. As DNA, the CDR3 is TGCGCCAGCAGCCAAGGGGGGGGTTCAACTAATGAAAAACTGTTTTTT.

This clone was seen a single time. V is TRBV30 and J is TRBJ2-2; D remains ambiguous. The CDR3 runs to 18 residues. The V gene's germline CDR1 is GTSNPN and CDR2 SVGIG (reference sequence). V was pared by 2 bases and J by 3 bases, with 22 bases between. In nucleotides, the CDR3 is TGTGCCTGGAGTCCTCGTCTCCTCCGGGCCCAACACACCGGGGAGCTGTTTTTT. Its translation: CAWSPRLLRAQHTGELFF.

The chain links TRBV20-1 to TRBJ1-5, with D unclear. The germline V gene encodes CDR1 DFQATT and CDR2 SNEGSKA (reference sequence). This CDR3 has 13 residues. Trimming pared 3 bases from V and 4 bases from J, leaving 10 bases between. This CDR3 is CSASVGGNQPQHF. In DNA, the CDR3 is TGCAGTGCTAGTGTAGGTGGTAATCAGCCCCAGCATTTT.

A remark on this clone: The sample holds other DNA sequences that translate to the same CDR3. The chain combines TRBV18 with TRBJ2-3; D is undetermined. This CDR3 spans 13 amino acids. V lost 2 bases, J lost 2 bases, and 5 bases lay in between. The germline gives CDR1 KGHSH, CDR2 LQKENI. The CDR3 loop reads CASSPGVTDTQYF. CDR3 coding DNA: TGTGCCAGCTCACCAGGGGTCACAGATACGCAGTATTTT.

This chain links TRBV9 with TRBJ2-7; maybe TRBD1 (6 bases). V dropped 0 bases and J dropped 3 bases, with 13 bases sitting between them. Germline V gives CDR1 SGDLS, CDR2 YYNGEE. The CDR3 is 15 residues long. The CDR3 nucleotides read TGTGCCAGCAGCGTAGGCCAGGGGCGTAACTACGAGCAGTACTTC. Its protein is CASSVGQGRNYEQYF.

This clone was seen once. J is TRBJ2-7 and V is TRBV7-9; TRBD1 matches at 11 bases. Germline V gene lookup returns CDR1 SEHNR and CDR2 FQNEAQ (reference sequence). The CDR3 has 16 residues. Trimming took 4 bases from V and 5 from J; bases not matched to a gene: 10. The CDR3 here is CASSSGQGAKIDEQYF. The CDR3 DNA follows: TGTGCCAGCAGCTCCGGACAGGGGGCTAAAATCGACGAGCAGTACTTC.

The chain carries TRBV19 and TRBJ1-1, with no clear D. The V gene lost 5 bases and the J gene lost 1 base, with 11 bases spanning the gap. The CDR3 totals 14 residues. The germline gives CDR1 LNHDA, CDR2 SQIVND (reference sequence). DNA of the CDR3: TGTGCCAGTAGTTACCTATTAGGGAACACTGAAGCTTTCTTT. Residues: CASSYLLGNTEAFF.

The rearrangement links TRBV3-1 (or the pseudogene TRBV3-2) to TRBJ2-3; D might be TRBD2 (5 bases). This CDR3 is 16 amino acids long. The germline V gene has CDR1 LGHDT and CDR2 YNNKEL (reference sequence). Trimming removed 2 bases at V and 3 bases at J, with 15 bases between. CDR3 region: CASSQLPRPGTDTQYF. The CDR3 DNA reads TGTGCCAGCAGCCAACTACCCCGCCCGGGGACAGATACGCAGTATTTT.

This clone was picked up a small number of times. The chain has TRBV4-3 and TRBJ1-3; 7 bases fit TRBD1. Looked up from germline, CDR1 is LGHNA and CDR2 is YSLEER. V lost 3 bases and J lost 4; bases outside the gene matches: 9. The CDR3 contains 16 residues. DNA for the CDR3: TGCGCCAGCAGCCAGGGTCTAACAGGGGTCGGAAACACCATATATTTT. This sequence encodes CASSQGLTGVGNTIYF.

The CDR3 loop is CASTTGANTGELFF. The CDR3 DNA reads as TGTGCTAGCACTACCGGGGCGAACACCGGGGAGCTGTTTTTT. The chain carries TRBV12-5 and TRBJ2-2; D might be TRBD2 (5 bases). V lost 9 bases and J 0 bases, leaving 11 bases between the germline ends. Germline V gene sequence: CDR1 LGHNT, CDR2 FRNRAP. There are 14 residues in the CDR3.

The rearrangement joins TRBV9 to TRBJ2-3; 7 bases align to TRBD1. CDR3 length: 15 residues. The junction had 2 bases not matched to a gene; V was cut back by 0 bases and J by 1 base. CDR1 is SGDLS and CDR2 is YYNGEE in the germline V gene. In nucleotides, the CDR3 is TGTGCCAGCAGCGTAGTTGGACAGGGCACAGATACGCAGTATTTT. This translates into CASSVVGQGTDTQYF.

The J gene is TRBJ1-5, the V gene TRBV15; D unclear. Trimming shortened V by 1 base and J by 6 bases, and 10 bases separated the two germline ends. Germline V gene data show CDR1 as LNHNV and CDR2 as YYDKDF (reference sequence). This CDR3 is built from 14 residues. CDR3 sequence (DNA): TGTGCCACCAGCAGAGTACCCTCGGGTCAGCCCCAGCATTTT. Its protein is CATSRVPSGQPQHF.

The chain joins TRBV7-8 to TRBJ1-5, with 7 bases identical to TRBD1. The CDR3 consists of 16 residues. CDR1 and CDR2 from the germline V gene are SGHVS and FQNEAQ. With V trimmed by 5 bases and J by 5 bases, 12 bases remained unmatched. The CDR3 DNA follows: TGTGCCAGCAGCCAAAAAAGACAGGGTCTCTATCAGCCCCAGCATTTT. Translation gives CASSQKRQGLYQPQHF.